The next 13 T cell receptor beta chains were all read from a single sample in a study of blood T cells in healthy people across ages. PCR was performed a second time for roughly 7 to 12 cycles using a sample-barcoded 5' primer and a J-beta primer mix. Using its own MiXCR run on the 5' RACE reads, TCRdb lists one record per CDR3 protein. The sample carries some 900,000 distinct CDR3 sequences, around 48% recorded once. The sequenced material came from blood. Receptor source: a young man in good health.

This clonotype was recorded many times. This chain connects TRBV20-1 to TRBJ2-2; perhaps D is TRBD1 or TRBD2 (5 bases each). CDR3 length: 14 amino acids. V lost 1 base and J lost 7, with 13 bases in between. CDR1 is DFQATT and CDR2 is SNEGSKA in the germline V gene (reference sequence). CDR3 amino acids: CSARASQGIGELFF. The CDR3 DNA reads TGCAGTGCTAGAGCTAGCCAGGGTATCGGGGAGCTGTTTTTT.

CDR3 sequence (DNA): TGCGCCAGCAGCCAGAGATGGCCAACGGACACTGAAGCTTTCTTT. Translating it yields CASSQRWPTDTEAFF. V and J are TRBV4-1 and TRBJ1-1; D gene ambiguous. This CDR3 has 15 residues. Looked up from germline, CDR1 is MGHRA and CDR2 is YSYEKL. V was cut by 3 bases and J by 3 bases, with 14 bases left in between.

This chain connects TRBV28 to TRBJ2-4; the D is unclear. The closer fit of TRBJ2-7 to the DNA end suggests the J call may be wrong. Germline lookup yields CDR1 MDHEN and CDR2 SYDVKM. This CDR3 comprises 12 residues. CDR3 region: CASTQPAYEQYF. In nucleotides, the CDR3 is TGTGCCAGCACCCAACCTGCCTACGAGCAGTACTTC.

The rearrangement links TRBV12-3 or TRBV12-4 to TRBJ2-4; 8 bases map to TRBD1. The tail of the sequence fits TRBJ2-7 better, so the J call may be wrong. This CDR3 has 15 residues. CDR3: CASSFSRQGAHEQYF. The CDR3 DNA reads TGTGCCAGCAGTTTTTCGCGGCAGGGGGCCCACGAGCAGTACTTC.

This CDR3 reads CASSDSGSSYEQYF. Written as DNA, the CDR3 is TGTGCCAGCAGCGATTCCGGGAGCTCCTACGAGCAGTACTTC. The chain carries TRBV2 and TRBJ2-7; D is possibly TRBD2 (6 bases). The V end was cut by 6 bases, the J end by 0 bases, with 12 bases between. This CDR3 has 14 amino acids. The germline CDR1 and CDR2 sequences are SNHLY and FYNNEI.

V and J are TRBV10-3 and TRBJ1-1, with D possibly TRBD1 on 6 matching bases. The V end was cut by 3 bases, the J end by 6 bases, with 17 bases between. The germline gives CDR1 ENHRY, CDR2 SYGVKD. The CDR3 loop spans 15 amino acids. CDR3 amino acids: CAISDKNRENPEAFF. DNA for the CDR3: TGTGCCATCAGTGATAAAAACAGGGAAAACCCTGAAGCTTTCTTT.

This rearrangement joins TRBV20-1 to TRBJ2-7; the match to TRBD1 covers 11 bases. Germline CDR1 and CDR2: DFQATT and SNEGSKA (reference sequence). This CDR3 has 14 residues. Unmatched junction bases numbered 4, after V lost 5 bases and J lost 1 base. The CDR3, as DNA: TGCAGTGCTTTCCGGGACAGGGGGTCCTACGAGCAGTACTTC. This gives the protein CSAFRDRGSYEQYF.

The rearrangement joins TRBV7-6 to TRBJ2-1; 8 bases align to TRBD2. The germline gives CDR1 SGHVS, CDR2 FNYEAQ. Unmatched junction bases numbered 8, after V lost 5 bases and J lost 8 bases. CDR3 length equals 14 residues. CDR3 nucleotide sequence: TGTGCCAGCAGCGCTAGCGGGCCCCGATATGAGCAGTTCTTC. As protein: CASSASGPRYEQFF.

This clonotype was seen a few times. The rearrangement uses TRBV20-1 and TRBJ2-5; TRBD1 is a possible D gene (6 bases). The DNA end favors TRBJ2-7, so the J call may be wrong. The CDR3 is 11 amino acids. Germline-derived CDR1 and CDR2 are DFQATT and SNEGSKA (reference sequence). The CDR3 protein is CSVKQGNEQYF. The CDR3 DNA follows: TGCAGTGTCAAACAGGGTAACGAGCAGTACTTC.

This clonotype came up once. The chain carries TRBV27 and TRBJ1-5; a possible D gene is TRBD1 (6 bases). The CDR3 is 16 residues long. The ends were cut back, 7 bases at V and 2 bases at J, with 18 bases in the middle. CDR1 and CDR2 from the germline V gene are MNHEY and SMNVEV (reference sequence). The CDR3 bases are TGTGCCAGCACTTTCCTCAGGGCAGGGGGCAATCAGCCCCAGCATTTT. Residues: CASTFLRAGGNQPQHF.

V usage is TRBV4-1 and J usage is TRBJ2-7, with TRBD2 as a possible D gene (5 bases). The V end lost 0 bases, the J end lost 3 bases, and 12 bases lay between the germline ends. CDR3 length: 15 amino acids. Germline V gene lookup returns CDR1 MGHRA and CDR2 YSYEKL. The CDR3 loop is CASSQDRLADYEQYF. CDR3 bases: TGCGCCAGCAGCCAAGATCGCCTAGCAGACTACGAGCAGTACTTC.

The chain links TRBV5-6 to TRBJ2-4, with 7 bases matching TRBD1. The J call may not be correct, given that the DNA end is closer to TRBJ2-7. Germline lookup yields CDR1 SGHDT and CDR2 YYEEEE. The CDR3 length is 15 residues. The CDR3 coding sequence is TGTGCCAGCAGCTTGGGGACAGGTGTCTTTTACGAGCAGTACTTC. Protein product: CASSLGTGVFYEQYF.

Here the CDR3 DNA reads TGTGCCGGTAGGTATAAGGATGCCTACGAGCAGTACTTC. Translation: CAGRYKDAYEQYF. The rearrangement joins TRBV12-3 or TRBV12-4 to TRBJ2-7, with D hard to call. Trimming removed 11 bases at V and 2 bases at J, with 16 bases between. This CDR3 has 13 amino acids.